A selection of T cell receptor beta chains follows, all from one sample in a study of shared clonotypes between healthy human individuals. Here immunoSEQ multiplex PCR was the method, and the copy in TCRdb shows in-frame clones only, minus some. In the table there are 2 million or so clones, over 85% of which are singletons. Sequences were obtained from naive CD4+ T cells sorted from blood. The receptors were sampled from a young man in good health. CDR3s include the opening cysteine and the closing phenylalanine or tryptophan. D genes are given only for firm matches. Size is stated for part of the rows, as once, few or many counts, or as a class when the clone is expanded.

TRBD2	TRBV7-8	TRBJ2-5	once	TGTGCCAGCAGCTTAATAAGGGGACTAGCGGGAGAGACCCAGTACTTC	CASSLIRGLAGETQYF
NA	TRBV11-2	TRBJ1-2	NA	TGTGCCAGCAGCTTAGCCCCAGAATCTAGCTATGGCTACACCTTC	CASSLAPESSYGYTF
NA	TRBV25-1	TRBJ1-6	NA	TGTGCCAGCAGTGACGGGGGATGGGATTCACCCCTCCACTTT	CASSDGGWDSPLHF
NA	TRBV7-2	TRBJ2-7	NA	TGTGCCAGCAGGGCGGGGAGCTCCTACGAGCAGTACTTC	CASRAGSSYEQYF
NA	TRBV27	TRBJ1-1	NA	TGTGCCAGCAGTGCCAGCTGGGCCCGCTCTGAAGCTTTCTTT	CASSASWARSEAFF
NA	TRBV30	TRBJ1-5	NA	TGTGCCTGGACCCTGGGACGGACGGGACAGCCCCAGCATTTT	CAWTLGRTGQPQHF
TRBD1	TRBV7-2	TRBJ2-7	NA	TGTGCCAGCAGCCGCGACAGGGGGAGCTCCTACGAGCAGTACTTC	CASSRDRGSSYEQYF
TRBD1	TRBV6-5	TRBJ1-2	NA	TGTGCCAGCAGTGCAACAGGGGCGGGGTTCTATGGCTACACCTTC	CASSATGAGFYGYTF
NA	TRBV10-3	TRBJ2-5	NA	TGTGCCACCCTCCGGGACAACCTCGTTTCAGAGACCCAGTACTTC	CATLRDNLVSETQYF
NA	TRBV6-5	TRBJ2-1	NA	TGTGCCAGCAGTTTCGGGGCGGGGCCCTCCTACAATGAGCAGTTCTTC	CASSFGAGPSYNEQFF
TRBD2	TRBV6-5	TRBJ2-1	NA	TGTGCCAGCAGTTACGGGCGGGAGGGCCCCGACAATGAGCAGTTCTTC	CASSYGREGPDNEQFF
TRBD1	TRBV5-1	TRBJ1-4	NA	TGCGCCAGCAGCTTTGAACAGGGGAATGAAAAACTGTTTTTT	CASSFEQGNEKLFF
TRBD2	TRBV5-4	TRBJ2-3	NA	TGTGCCAGCAGCTTGGAAGCGGGGGGCCGTGATACGCAGTATTTT	CASSLEAGGRDTQYF
NA	TRBV28	TRBJ2-7	NA	TGTGCCAGCAGTTTACTTTCTCTGTCTACTGGGCAGTACTTC	CASSLLSLSTGQYF
NA	TRBV19	TRBJ2-7	NA	TGTGCCAGTAGTATTCTTCCCTCCTACGAGCAGTACTTC	CASSILPSYEQYF
TRBD2	TRBV7-9	TRBJ2-1	NA	TGTGCCAGCAGCTTAGTCGGACTAGCGGGCTCCTACAATGAGCAGTTCTTC	CASSLVGLAGSYNEQFF
NA	TRBV25-1	TRBJ1-1	few	TGTGCCAGCAGTGAGGGGCCGTTAAACACTGAAGCTTTCTTT	CASSEGPLNTEAFF
NA	TRBV6-1	TRBJ2-5	NA	TGTGCCAGCATTAAAACCCCCCAGGGCCGGGAGACCCAGTACTTC	CASIKTPQGRETQYF
TRBD1	TRBV6-5	TRBJ2-2	NA	TGTGCCTCGGGACAGGGGATTCTCGGGGAGCTGTTTTTT	CASGQGILGELFF
NA	TRBV10-3	TRBJ1-6	NA	TGTGCCATCAGTGGCAGGGAGGCCTCACCCCTCCACTTT	CAISGREASPLHF
NA	TRBV13	TRBJ2-5	NA	TGTGCCAGCAGGCGGAGGATAGGAGAGACCCAGTACTTC	CASRRRIGETQYF
NA	TRBV21-1	TRBJ2-7	NA	TGTGCCAGCAGCAAATTACAGGGTTGGGACGAGCAGTACTTC	CASSKLQGWDEQYF
NA	TRBV6-6	TRBJ1-1	NA	TGTGCCAGCAGTCAAATTACACAGGGTAATGAAGCTTTCTTT	CASSQITQGNEAFF
NA	TRBV5-1	TRBJ2-7	once	TGCGCCAGCAGAGATACAGGGTACGAGCAGTACTTC	CASRDTGYEQYF
TRBD1	TRBV11-2	TRBJ1-1	few	TGTGCCAGCAGCTTAGACAGGGGGACTGAAGCTTTCTTT	CASSLDRGTEAFF
TRBD2	TRBV18	TRBJ2-7	NA	TGTGCCAGCTCACCAATTGCGGGAGTTATATACGAGCAGTACTTC	CASSPIAGVIYEQYF
NA	TRBV10-2	TRBJ2-1	NA	TGCGCCAGCAACCGGGACGCCAATGAGCAGTTCTTC	CASNRDANEQFF
TRBD1	TRBV5-4	TRBJ2-1	NA	TGTGCCAGCAGCTTGGTTGGGACAGGGGGCAATGAGCAGTTCTTC	CASSLVGTGGNEQFF
TRBD1	TRBV28	TRBJ1-1	NA	TGTGCCAGCAGTCCAGGGACAGGGCACCTTGAAGCTTTCTTT	CASSPGTGHLEAFF